This T cell receptor beta chain was sequenced in a study of OX40 agonist ivuxolimab in advanced cancers. Study-wide context: Allowance was made for prior anti-PD-1, anti-PD-L1 or anti-CTLA-4 therapy, and about 37% had some.

In regard to this clone: Antigen specificity is unknown.

Overall study results and limits: Within 6 weeks, CD4+ and CD8+ blood T cells expanded clonally at 0.1 to 3.0 mg/kg. Among some nonresponders, normalized T-cell clonal expansion was also low. The investigators did not determine what antigen specificity the expanded peripheral T cells had.

Sequencing used immunoSEQ multiplex PCR; TCRdb keeps in-frame clones, though not all of them. Among about 120,000 clones listed, 93% were seen once. The TCR was taken from an adult with an advanced solid tumor such as melanoma, head and neck, liver or kidney cancer. Sequences were derived from CD4+ or CD8+ T cells sorted from blood, sampled in a trial of the OX40 agonist ivuxolimab.

The CDR3 nucleotides read TGTGCCAGCAGTTTGATCAGGACGGGCGAGCAGTACTTC. Translating it yields CASSLIRTGEQYF. The J gene is TRBJ2-7, the V gene TRBV27; D is undetermined. The CDR3 totals 13 residues. Trimming stripped 3 bases from V and 6 bases from J, with 12 bases between. CDR1 and CDR2 (germline): MNHEY, SMNVEV (reference sequence).